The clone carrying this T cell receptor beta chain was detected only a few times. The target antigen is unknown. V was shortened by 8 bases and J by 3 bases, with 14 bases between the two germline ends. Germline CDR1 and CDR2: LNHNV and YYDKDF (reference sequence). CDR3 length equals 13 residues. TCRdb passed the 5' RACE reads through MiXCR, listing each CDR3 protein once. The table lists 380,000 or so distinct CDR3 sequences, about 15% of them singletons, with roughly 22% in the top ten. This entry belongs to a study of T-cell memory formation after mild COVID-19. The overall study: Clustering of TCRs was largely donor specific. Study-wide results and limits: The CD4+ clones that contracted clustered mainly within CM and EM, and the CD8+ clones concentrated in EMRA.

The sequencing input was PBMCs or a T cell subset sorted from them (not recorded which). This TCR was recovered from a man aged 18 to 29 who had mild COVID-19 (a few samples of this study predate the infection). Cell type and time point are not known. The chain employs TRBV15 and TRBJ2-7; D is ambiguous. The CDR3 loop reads CATALGLNYEQYF. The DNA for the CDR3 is TGTGCCACCGCCCTAGGCTTAAACTACGAGCAGTACTTC.